Shown below are 12 T cell receptor beta chains from a single sample sequenced in a study of identical twins. MiXCR, applied by TCRdb to the 5' RACE reads, yields one record per CDR3 protein. The table shows fewer than 800,000 distinct CDR3 sequences, with 7.1% occurring only once. The same sample was also studied in work on yellow fever vaccine responses in identical twins.

The sample was PBMCs. Source of these receptors: a woman aged 18-29 years in good health.

The chain joins TRBV18 to TRBJ1-1, with a possible D match to TRBD1 (5 bases). The CDR3 is 14 amino acids. CDR1 and CDR2 from the germline V gene are KGHSH and LQKENI. The V end was cut by 3 bases, the J end by 0 bases, with 8 bases between. The CDR3, as DNA: TGTGCCAGCTCACCGGACATAGTGAACACTGAAGCTTTCTTT. Protein product: CASSPDIVNTEAFF. The full variable domain, with the rest looked up from reference TRBV18 and TRBJ1-1, is NAGVMQNPRHLVRRRGQEARLRCSPMKGHSHVYWYRQLPEEGLKFMVYLQKENIIDESGMPKERFSAEFPKEGPSILRIQQVVRGDSAAYFCASSPDIVNTEAFFGQGTRLTVV.

The chain has TRBV6-6 and TRBJ2-1; D unclear. V was cut by 6 bases and J by 5 bases, with 11 bases left in between. From germline, CDR1 is MNHNY and CDR2 SVGAGI (reference sequence). The CDR3 sequence is 13 residues long. CDR3 coding DNA: TGTGCCAGCAGCTTTGAACAGAACAATGAGCAGTTCTTC. The encoded protein is CASSFEQNNEQFF.

A few counts support this clonotype. The chain employs TRBV12-3 or TRBV12-4 and TRBJ2-7; D is possibly TRBD1 (6 bases). V was pared by 6 bases and J by 0 bases, with 15 bases between. The CDR3 is 15 amino acids. Here the CDR3 reads CASRHRDTGSYEQYF. As DNA, the CDR3 is TGTGCCAGCAGGCACCGGGACACCGGCTCCTACGAGCAGTACTTC.

The chain links TRBV20-1 to TRBJ2-1, with no clear D. The CDR3 is 16 amino acids. Trimming took off 2 bases at V and 5 bases at J, with 19 bases between the two ends. In germline, CDR1 is DFQATT, CDR2 SNEGSKA (reference sequence). CDR3: CSARIWAREFNNEQFF. CDR3 sequence (DNA): TGCAGTGCTAGAATTTGGGCAAGAGAATTTAACAATGAGCAGTTCTTC.

The chain combines TRBV7-9 with TRBJ2-6; D is unclear. Trimming stripped 3 bases from V and 2 bases from J, with 8 bases between. The germline V gene has CDR1 SEHNR and CDR2 FQNEAQ (reference sequence). The CDR3 has 15 amino acids. The CDR3 nucleotides read TGTGCCAGCAGCTTTCAGGAAACTGGGGCCAACGTCCTGACTTTC. This codes for CASSFQETGANVLTF.

This chain joins TRBV12-3 or TRBV12-4 and TRBJ1-1, with 7 bases fitting TRBD1. V shed 6 bases, J shed 9 bases, and the junction held 7 bases outside the gene matches. The CDR3 length is 12 residues. In DNA form, the CDR3 reads TGTGCCAGCAGACCACCGGGACAGCAAGCTTTCTTT. Translated: CASRPPGQQAFF.

V and J are TRBV7-8 and TRBJ2-3; perhaps TRBD1 as D (6 bases). The V and J ends lost 5 bases and 6 bases respectively, with 24 bases between them. CDR1 and CDR2 from the germline V gene are SGHVS and FQNEAQ. The CDR3 runs to 17 residues. The CDR3 protein is CASSPVQGQATLDTQYF. In DNA form, the CDR3 reads TGTGCCAGCAGCCCCGTTCAGGGGCAAGCCACCCTTGATACGCAGTATTTT.

This clonotype was counted a few times. V and J are TRBV6-1 and TRBJ2-1; 10 bases match TRBD2. Germline V gene lookup returns CDR1 MNHNS and CDR2 SASEGT. V trimming: 6 bases; J trimming: 5 bases; junction bases outside the gene matches: 10. This CDR3 is built from 16 residues. The CDR3: CASSPLSGRGDNEQFF. The CDR3 nucleotides read TGTGCCAGCAGCCCGCTGAGCGGGAGGGGGGACAATGAGCAGTTCTTC.

This chain joins TRBV29-1 and TRBJ1-1; a possible D gene is TRBD1 (6 bases). V lost 6 bases and J lost 6, with 11 bases in between. This CDR3 contains 11 residues. The germline CDR1 and CDR2 sequences are SQVTM and ANQGSEA. CDR3 region: CSVAQGPEAFF. The CDR3 DNA is TGCAGCGTAGCCCAGGGGCCTGAAGCTTTCTTT.

This clonotype has a count of ten or more. The rearrangement links TRBV15 to TRBJ2-1, with D tentatively TRBD2 (6 bases). CDR1 is LNHNV, CDR2 YYDKDF, per germline (reference sequence). Trimming took off 0 bases at V and 7 bases at J, with 16 bases between the two ends. The CDR3 is made up of 16 amino acids. CDR3 in amino acids: CATSRDAGTGKNEQFF. The CDR3 nucleotides read TGTGCCACCAGCAGAGATGCGGGAACAGGTAAAAATGAGCAGTTCTTC.

This clonotype was counted only a few times. V usage is TRBV5-1 and J usage is TRBJ2-5; a weak D match, TRBD2 (6 bases). Germline V lookup: CDR1 SGHRS, CDR2 YFSETQ. The CDR3 covers 15 residues. V was clipped by 5 bases and J by 2 bases, with 16 bases between them. CDR3 region: CASSFSRAGQETQYF. The CDR3 region has the DNA TGCGCCAGCAGTTTCTCCCGGGCGGGACAAGAGACCCAGTACTTC.

The V gene is TRBV20-1, the J gene TRBJ1-1, with D possibly matching TRBD1 (6 bases). Germline V gene data show CDR1 as DFQATT and CDR2 as SNEGSKA (reference sequence). Trimming left V 2 bases short and J 6 bases short, with 10 bases between. The CDR3 has 12 amino acids. DNA for the CDR3: TGCAGTGCTAGAAAGGGGGGGTCTGAAGCTTTCTTT. Its protein product is CSARKGGSEAFF.